The present T cell receptor (beta chain) was sequenced within a study of cytotoxic CD8 clonotypes in ibrutinib-treated CLL. Study-wide background: The subjects consisted of about eleven relapsed/refractory and more than 14 treatment-naive individuals, with some 18 IGHV unmutated. With a range of 6 to 36, the median treatment time before response samples were taken was under 15 months.

The trim removed 10 bases at V and 8 bases at J, leaving 15 bases unmatched. CDR1 MNHEY and CDR2 SVGAGI come from the germline V gene. The CDR3 covers 15 residues. This clone occurred many times. This table comes from immunoSEQ multiplex PCR, and its TCRdb copy is limited to in-frame clones, with some not included. Of about 63,000 clones listed, less than 75% are singletons. PBMCs that had been cryopreserved were the source of 1.5 to 2.5 micrograms of genomic DNA for TCR beta libraries. The chain is built from TRBV6-5 and TRBJ1-2; 11 nucleotides match TRBD1. The sample in question was PBMCs, obtained after 12 months of ibrutinib treatment. This TCR was sampled from a human donor with chronic lymphocytic leukemia. This chain's CDR3 is CAIRVTGTGGNGYTF. As DNA, the CDR3 is TGTGCCATCAGGGTAACCGGGACAGGGGGTAACGGCTACACCTTC.